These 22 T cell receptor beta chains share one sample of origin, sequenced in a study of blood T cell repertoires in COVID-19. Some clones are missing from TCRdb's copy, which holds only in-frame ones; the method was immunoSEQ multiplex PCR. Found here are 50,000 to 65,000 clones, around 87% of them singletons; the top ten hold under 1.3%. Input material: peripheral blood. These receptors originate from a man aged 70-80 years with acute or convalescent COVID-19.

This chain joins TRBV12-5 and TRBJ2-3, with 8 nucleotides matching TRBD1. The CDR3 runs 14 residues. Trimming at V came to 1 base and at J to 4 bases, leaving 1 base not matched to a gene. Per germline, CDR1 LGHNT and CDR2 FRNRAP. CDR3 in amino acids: CASGLGDRPDTQYF. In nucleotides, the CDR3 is TGTGCTAGTGGTTTGGGGGACAGGCCAGATACGCAGTATTTT.

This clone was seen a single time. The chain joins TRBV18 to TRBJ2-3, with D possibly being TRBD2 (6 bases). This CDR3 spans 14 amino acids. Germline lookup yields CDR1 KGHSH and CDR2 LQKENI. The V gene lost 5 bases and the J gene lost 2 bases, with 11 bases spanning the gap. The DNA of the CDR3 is TGTGCCAGCTCAGGGACTCAGATCACAGATACGCAGTATTTT. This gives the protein CASSGTQITDTQYF.

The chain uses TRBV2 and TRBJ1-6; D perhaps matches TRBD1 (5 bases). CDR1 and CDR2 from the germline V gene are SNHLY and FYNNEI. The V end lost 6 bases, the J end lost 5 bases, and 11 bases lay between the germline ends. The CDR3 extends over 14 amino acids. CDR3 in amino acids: CASRGRVNNSPLHF. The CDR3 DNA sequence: TGTGCCAGCAGGGGGCGTGTTAATAATTCACCCCTCCACTTT.

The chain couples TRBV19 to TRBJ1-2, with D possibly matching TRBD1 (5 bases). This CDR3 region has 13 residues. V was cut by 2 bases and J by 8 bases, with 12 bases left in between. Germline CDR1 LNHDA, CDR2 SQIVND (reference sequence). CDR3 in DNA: TGTGCCAGTAGTATACAGGGCTTAGGCGGCTACACCTTC. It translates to CASSIQGLGGYTF. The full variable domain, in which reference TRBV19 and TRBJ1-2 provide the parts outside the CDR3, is DGGITQSPKYLFRKEGQNVTLSCEQNLNHDAMYWYRQDPGQGLRLIYYSQIVNDFQKGDIAEGYSVSREKKESFPLTVTSAQKNPTAFYLCASSIQGLGGYTFGSGTRLTVV.

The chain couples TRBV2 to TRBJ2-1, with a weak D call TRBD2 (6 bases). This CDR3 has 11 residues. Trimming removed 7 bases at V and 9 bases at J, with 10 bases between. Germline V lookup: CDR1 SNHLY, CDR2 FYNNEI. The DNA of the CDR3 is TGTGCCAGCATGGAGGGTCTTGAGCAGTTCTTC. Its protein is CASMEGLEQFF.

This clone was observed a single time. The CDR3 sequence: CASSFGGRETQYF. The CDR3 bases are TGTGCCAGCAGTTTTGGGGGGAGAGAGACCCAGTACTTC. The rearrangement links TRBV28 to TRBJ2-5; TRBD2 might be the D (6 bases). The CDR3 has 13 residues. Between the trimmed V and J ends, which lost 3 bases and 4 bases, there was a span of 9 bases. Per the germline V gene, CDR1 is MDHEN and CDR2 is SYDVKM.

CDR3 loop: CASRPGGTGQEQYF. The CDR3 DNA follows: TGTGCCAGCAGACCCGGAGGAACAGGGCAAGAGCAGTACTTC. This chain links TRBV28 with TRBJ2-7; maybe TRBD1 (6 bases). The CDR3 is made up of 14 amino acids. Trimming took 6 bases from V and 7 from J, leaving 19 bases between them. Germline loops: CDR1 MDHEN, CDR2 SYDVKM. The variable domain in full, completed from reference TRBV28 and TRBJ2-7, reads DVKVTQSSRYLVKRTGEKVFLECVQDMDHENMFWYRQDPGLGLRLIYFSYDVKMKEKGDIPEGYSVSREKKERFSLILESASTNQTSMYLCASRPGGTGQEQYFGPGTRLTVT.

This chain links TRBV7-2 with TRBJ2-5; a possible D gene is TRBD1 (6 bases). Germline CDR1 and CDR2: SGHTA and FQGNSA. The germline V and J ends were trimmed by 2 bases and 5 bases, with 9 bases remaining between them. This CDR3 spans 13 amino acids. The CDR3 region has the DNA TGTGCCAGCAGCTTAACCCAGGGGGAGACCCAGTACTTC. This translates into CASSLTQGETQYF.

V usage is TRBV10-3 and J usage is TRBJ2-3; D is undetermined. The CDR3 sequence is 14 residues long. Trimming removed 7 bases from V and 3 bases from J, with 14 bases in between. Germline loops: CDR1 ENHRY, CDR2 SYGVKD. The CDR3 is CAINGLGWTDTQYF. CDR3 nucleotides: TGTGCCATCAATGGGCTTGGGTGGACAGATACGCAGTATTTT.

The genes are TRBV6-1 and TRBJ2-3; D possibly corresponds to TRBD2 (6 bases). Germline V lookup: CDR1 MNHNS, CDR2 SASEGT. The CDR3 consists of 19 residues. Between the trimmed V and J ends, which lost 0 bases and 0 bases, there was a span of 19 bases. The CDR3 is CASSEALRWRGASTDTQYF. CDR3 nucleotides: TGTGCCAGCAGTGAAGCGCTTCGTTGGCGGGGCGCTAGCACAGATACGCAGTATTTT.

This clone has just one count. DNA for the CDR3: TGTGCCACCAGTGGGGGACTAGCTCCCTTCGAGCAGTACTTC. Residues: CATSGGLAPFEQYF. V gene TRBV24-1 combines with J gene TRBJ2-7; 9 bases are a match to TRBD2. The V gene's germline CDR1 is KGHDR and CDR2 SFDVKD. J lost 6 bases, V lost 5 bases, and 7 bases had no gene match. This CDR3 spans 14 amino acids.

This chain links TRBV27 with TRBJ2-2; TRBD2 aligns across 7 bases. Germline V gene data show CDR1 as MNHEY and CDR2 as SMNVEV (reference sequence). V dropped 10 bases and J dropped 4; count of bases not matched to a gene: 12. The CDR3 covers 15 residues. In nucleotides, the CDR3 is TGTGCCACTTCGGGAGGTGGCAGACCCACCGGGGAGCTGTTTTTT. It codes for CATSGGGRPTGELFF.

The CDR3 region is CASSPTVGHSNQPQHF. The DNA for the CDR3 is TGTGCCAGCAGCCCGACCGTGGGGCATAGCAATCAGCCCCAGCATTTT. The genes are TRBV7-6 and TRBJ1-5, with D possibly TRBD1 on 5 matching bases. The V gene lost 5 bases and the J gene lost 0 bases, with 14 bases spanning the gap. Germline values: CDR1 SGHVS, CDR2 FNYEAQ. The CDR3 has 16 residues.

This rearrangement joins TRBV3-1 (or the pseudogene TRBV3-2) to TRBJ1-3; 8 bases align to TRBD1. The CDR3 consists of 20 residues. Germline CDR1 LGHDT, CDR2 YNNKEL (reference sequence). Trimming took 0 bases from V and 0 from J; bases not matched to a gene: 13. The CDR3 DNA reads TGTGCCAGCAGCCAAGAAGGGATTTACAGGGGGTTTTCCTCTGGAAACACCATATATTTT. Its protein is CASSQEGIYRGFSSGNTIYF.

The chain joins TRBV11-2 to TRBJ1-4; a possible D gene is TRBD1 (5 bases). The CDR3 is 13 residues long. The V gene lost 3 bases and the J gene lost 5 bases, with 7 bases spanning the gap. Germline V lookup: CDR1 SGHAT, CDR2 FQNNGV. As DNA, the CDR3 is TGTGCCAGCAGCTTCGCAGGGAATGAAAAACTGTTTTTT. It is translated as CASSFAGNEKLFF. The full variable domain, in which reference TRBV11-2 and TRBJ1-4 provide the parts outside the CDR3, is EAGVAQSPRYKIIEKRQSVAFWCNPISGHATLYWYQQILGQGPKLLIQFQNNGVVDDSQLPKDRFSAERLKGVDSTLKIQPAKLEDSAVYLCASSFAGNEKLFFGSGTQLSVL.

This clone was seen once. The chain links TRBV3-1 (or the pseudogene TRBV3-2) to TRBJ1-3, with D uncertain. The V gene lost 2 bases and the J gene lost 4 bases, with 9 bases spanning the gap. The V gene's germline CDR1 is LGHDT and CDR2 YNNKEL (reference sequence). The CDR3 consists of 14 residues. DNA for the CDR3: TGTGCCAGCAGCCAAAACCTGGGCGGAAACACCATATATTTT. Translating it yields CASSQNLGGNTIYF.

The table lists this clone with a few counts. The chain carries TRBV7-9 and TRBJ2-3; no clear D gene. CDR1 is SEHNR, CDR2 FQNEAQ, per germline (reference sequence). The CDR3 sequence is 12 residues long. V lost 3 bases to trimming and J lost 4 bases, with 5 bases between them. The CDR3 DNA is TGTGCCAGCAGCTTTCTTGCAGATACGCAGTATTTT. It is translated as CASSFLADTQYF.

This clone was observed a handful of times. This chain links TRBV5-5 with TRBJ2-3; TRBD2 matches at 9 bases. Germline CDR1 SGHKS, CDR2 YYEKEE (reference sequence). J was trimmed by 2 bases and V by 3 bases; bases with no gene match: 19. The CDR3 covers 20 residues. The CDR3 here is CASSSKGSGGIAGYTDTQYF. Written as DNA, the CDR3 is TGTGCCAGCAGCTCCAAGGGGAGCGGGGGGATCGCGGGTTACACAGATACGCAGTATTTT.

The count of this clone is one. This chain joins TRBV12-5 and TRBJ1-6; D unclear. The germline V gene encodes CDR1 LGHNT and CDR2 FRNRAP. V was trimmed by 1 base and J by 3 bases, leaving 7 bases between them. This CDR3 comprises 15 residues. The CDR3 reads CASGLGQRYNSPLHF. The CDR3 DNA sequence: TGTGCTAGTGGTTTGGGACAACGCTATAATTCACCCCTCCACTTT.

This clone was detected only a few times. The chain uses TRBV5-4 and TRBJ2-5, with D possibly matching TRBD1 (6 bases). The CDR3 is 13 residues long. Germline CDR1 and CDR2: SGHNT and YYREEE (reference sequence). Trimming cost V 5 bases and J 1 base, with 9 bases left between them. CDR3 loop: CASSWDIQETQYF. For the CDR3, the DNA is TGTGCCAGCAGTTGGGACATCCAAGAGACCCAGTACTTC.

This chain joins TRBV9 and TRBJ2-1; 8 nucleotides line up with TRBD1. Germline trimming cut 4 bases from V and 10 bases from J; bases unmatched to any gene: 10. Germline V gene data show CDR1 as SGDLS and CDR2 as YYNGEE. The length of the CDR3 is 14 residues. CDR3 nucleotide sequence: TGTGCCAGCAGCCCCCCGGACAGGGCAAGGGAGCAGTTCTTC. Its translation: CASSPPDRAREQFF.

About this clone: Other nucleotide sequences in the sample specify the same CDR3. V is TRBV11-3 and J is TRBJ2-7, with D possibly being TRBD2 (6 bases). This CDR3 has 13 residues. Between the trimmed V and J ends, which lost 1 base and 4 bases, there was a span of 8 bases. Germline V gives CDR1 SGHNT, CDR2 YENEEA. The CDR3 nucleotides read TGTGCCAGCAGCTTAGGGGCGGGGTACGAGCAGTACTTC. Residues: CASSLGAGYEQYF. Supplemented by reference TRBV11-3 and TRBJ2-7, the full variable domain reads EAGVVQSPRYKIIEKKQPVAFWCNPISGHNTLYWYLQNLGQGPELLIRYENEEAVDDSQLPKDRFSAERLKGVDSTLKIQPAELGDSAVYLCASSLGAGYEQYFGPGTRLTVT.